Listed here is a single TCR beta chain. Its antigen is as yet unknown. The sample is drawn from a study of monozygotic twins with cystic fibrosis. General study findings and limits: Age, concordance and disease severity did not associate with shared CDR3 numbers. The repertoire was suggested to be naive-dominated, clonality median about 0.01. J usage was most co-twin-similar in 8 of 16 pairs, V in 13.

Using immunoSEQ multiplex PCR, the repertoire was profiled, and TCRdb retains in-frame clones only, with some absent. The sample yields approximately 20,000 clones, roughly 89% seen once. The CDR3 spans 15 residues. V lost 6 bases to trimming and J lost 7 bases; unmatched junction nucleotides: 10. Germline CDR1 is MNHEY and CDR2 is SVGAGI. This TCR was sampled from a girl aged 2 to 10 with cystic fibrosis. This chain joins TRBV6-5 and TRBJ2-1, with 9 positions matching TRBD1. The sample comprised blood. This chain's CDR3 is CASSPGQGVRNEQFF. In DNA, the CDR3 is TGTGCCAGCAGCCCGGGACAGGGCGTTAGGAATGAGCAGTTCTTC.